The subject of this entry is one TCR beta chain. The data originate from a study of blood T cell repertoires in COVID-19. Assay used: immunoSEQ multiplex PCR; TCRdb lists only in-frame clones, some missing. The sample comprises approximately 360,000 clones, around 86% of which are singletons, and approximately 5.4% rests with the top ten. This CDR3 contains 15 residues. V was pared by 5 bases and J by 4 bases, with 8 bases of the junction left unmatched. Germline V gene sequence: CDR1 LNHDA, CDR2 SQIVND (reference sequence). This chain uses TRBV19 with TRBJ1-2; 9 bases agree with TRBD1. Sequenced sample: PBMCs or T cells enriched from blood (not recorded which). The clonotype comes from a woman in her forties or fifties who had recovered from COVID-19. DNA for the CDR3: TGTGCCAGTAGTGCTCCCGGGACAGGGAGCTATGGCTACACCTTC. Translated: CASSAPGTGSYGYTF.